This TCR beta chain originates from a study of T-cell memory formation after mild COVID-19. As for the study in general: TCR clustering was largely donor specific. Whole-study results and caveats: Several responding clones turned up in pre-infection memory, indicating that cross-reactive memory may have taken part.

To note about this clonotype: As yet, its antigen is unknown.

Germline CDR1 SGHRS, CDR2 YFSETQ. The J segment lost 7 bases and the V segment lost 4 bases, leaving 9 bases of the junction unmatched. The length of the CDR3 is 15 residues. From 5'RACE with constant-segment primers came TCR alpha and TCR beta cDNA libraries that carried sample barcodes and UMIs. TCRdb re-called the 5' RACE reads with MiXCR, one entry per CDR3 protein. Here the sample spans around 310,000 distinct CDR3 sequences, less than 20% being singletons. Sequencing was performed on PBMCs or a T cell subset sorted from them (not recorded which). The rearrangement links TRBV5-1 to TRBJ2-2, with 8 bases fitting TRBD1. This TCR was recovered from a man aged 18 to 30 who had mild COVID-19 (a few samples of this study predate the infection). Cell type and time point are not known. In DNA, the CDR3 is TGCGCCAGCAGCCCGACAGGGGACTCGGGCGGGGAGCTGTTTTTT. It encodes CASSPTGDSGGELFF.